This entry lists 20 T cell receptor beta chains sequenced from one sample in a study of cytomegalovirus exposure and HLA in healthy donors. Amplification used 60 Vbeta primers and 13 Jbeta primers. Repertoires were generated with immunoSEQ multiplex PCR, while TCRdb's copy carries only in-frame clones and drops some. This sample has roughly 150,000 clones, with 50% to 75% found just once. Sequencing was done on a sample of PBMCs. The receptors were sampled from a woman aged 25 to 39 in good health and CMV-seropositive.

The V gene is TRBV5-4, the J gene TRBJ1-2, with D hard to call. The CDR3 has 15 residues. Trimming cost V 4 bases and J 3 bases, with 16 bases left between them. CDR1 SGHNT and CDR2 YYREEE come from the germline V gene (reference sequence). This chain's CDR3 is CASSHPGEEDYGYTF. CDR3 sequence (DNA): TGTGCCAGCAGCCACCCCGGGGAGGAAGACTATGGCTACACCTTC.

In its sample, this clone was seen once. The chain uses TRBV10-3 and TRBJ2-1; 11 bases map to TRBD2. The germline V gene encodes CDR1 ENHRY and CDR2 SYGVKD. The CDR3 is made up of 14 amino acids. Trimming removed 6 bases from V and 6 bases from J; junction bases left unmatched: 4. This chain's CDR3 is CAIRVAGGPNEQFF. CDR3 bases: TGTGCCATCAGGGTAGCGGGAGGGCCCAATGAGCAGTTCTTC.

V is TRBV5-1 and J is TRBJ1-5; D is possibly TRBD1 (5 bases). Trimming shortened V by 4 bases and J by 4 bases, and 9 bases separated the two germline ends. This CDR3 spans 13 amino acids. Germline V CDR1 and CDR2: SGHRS, YFSETQ. As DNA, the CDR3 is TGCGCCAGCAGCCTCGACAGAAATCAGCCCCAGCATTTT. It encodes CASSLDRNQPQHF.

V usage is TRBV11-3 and J usage is TRBJ2-2; no firm D call. The CDR3 covers 15 residues. V was pared by 3 bases and J by 4 bases, with 12 bases between. Germline V lookup: CDR1 SGHNT, CDR2 YENEEA. As DNA, the CDR3 is TGTGCCAGCAGCTTGGGCAGAACTTTCACCGGGGAGCTGTTTTTT. Its protein is CASSLGRTFTGELFF.

This clone appeared once. The chain carries TRBV10-3 and TRBJ2-2, with 9 bases fitting TRBD1. The trim removed 5 bases at V and 5 bases at J, leaving 9 bases unmatched. This CDR3 contains 16 residues. CDR1 is ENHRY and CDR2 is SYGVKD in the germline V gene. CDR3: CAISKTGTGNTGELFF. DNA of the CDR3: TGTGCCATCAGTAAAACCGGGACAGGGAATACCGGGGAGCTGTTTTTT.

The chain links TRBV6-1 to TRBJ1-5; D is uncertain. Germline V gene data show CDR1 as MNHNS and CDR2 as SASEGT. The V end was cut by 6 bases, the J end by 10 bases, with 19 bases between. The CDR3 is made up of 14 amino acids. This CDR3 reads CASSNLDRGAPQHF. The CDR3 nucleotides are TGTGCCAGCAGCAACCTCGATCGAGGTGCTCCCCAGCATTTT.

The count of this clone is one. The chain uses TRBV9 and TRBJ2-1; 8 nucleotides align to TRBD2. V trimming: 2 bases; J trimming: 9 bases; junction bases outside the gene matches: 13. This CDR3 has 16 residues. Germline CDR1 SGDLS, CDR2 YYNGEE. The CDR3 bases are TGTGCCAGCAGCGTCACCGGGACTAGGTCTTTCGTTGAGCAGTTCTTC. Residues: CASSVTGTRSFVEQFF.

V and J are TRBV7-8 and TRBJ2-7, with TRBD2 matching 13 bases. The trim removed 3 bases at V and 4 bases at J, leaving 6 bases unmatched. The CDR3 covers 16 residues. The germline gives CDR1 SGHVS, CDR2 FQNEAQ. CDR3 DNA: TGTGCCAGCAGCTTCCAACCGACTAGCGGGAGGTACGAGCAGTACTTC. Protein product: CASSFQPTSGRYEQYF.

V gene TRBV27 combines with J gene TRBJ2-7, with TRBD2 matching 8 bases. V lost 2 bases and J lost 1; bases outside the gene matches: 4. The CDR3 loop spans 15 amino acids. Germline lookup yields CDR1 MNHEY and CDR2 SMNVEV (reference sequence). For the CDR3, the DNA is TGTGCCAGCAGTTTAAGGAGCGGGAGTTCCTACGAGCAGTACTTC. Its protein is CASSLRSGSSYEQYF.

The chain employs TRBV6-6 and TRBJ1-5; tentatively, D is TRBD1 (5 bases). The V end lost 2 bases, the J end lost 2 bases, and 13 bases lay between the germline ends. CDR3 size: 16 residues. Germline V gives CDR1 MNHNY, CDR2 SVGAGI (reference sequence). The CDR3 here is CASSYQRQGRNQPQHF. DNA for the CDR3: TGTGCCAGCAGTTACCAGAGGCAGGGCCGCAATCAGCCCCAGCATTTT.

The genes are TRBV28 and TRBJ1-4; 7 bases fit TRBD1. With V trimmed by 6 bases and J by 8 bases, 21 bases remained unmatched. The CDR3 is made up of 18 amino acids. Per germline, CDR1 MDHEN and CDR2 SYDVKM. CDR3 in amino acids: CASSPRRKDRLGYEKLFF. Here the CDR3 DNA reads TGTGCCAGCAGCCCTCGCCGCAAGGACAGGCTCGGGTACGAAAAACTGTTTTTT.

J is TRBJ2-3 and V is TRBV10-2; TRBD2 aligns across 10 bases. The CDR3 runs to 15 residues. The germline CDR1 and CDR2 sequences are WSHSY and SAAADI. J was trimmed by 7 bases and V by 2 bases; bases with no gene match: 6. This chain's CDR3 is CASSEGAGGPHTQYF. The CDR3 nucleotides read TGCGCCAGCAGTGAGGGAGCGGGAGGGCCGCATACGCAGTATTTT.

In this sample, this clone turned up a few times. The chain links TRBV5-1 to TRBJ2-6; D is undetermined. Germline CDR1 SGHRS, CDR2 YFSETQ. The V gene lost 4 bases and the J gene lost 2 bases, with 10 bases spanning the gap. The CDR3 length is 15 residues. In nucleotides, the CDR3 is TGCGCCAGCAGCGCTTCTGAGGCTGGGGCCAACGTCCTGACTTTC. It codes for CASSASEAGANVLTF.

This chain connects TRBV7-8 to TRBJ1-1; D remains ambiguous. Germline assignment: CDR1 SGHVS and CDR2 FQNEAQ. V lost 2 bases and J lost 2, with 15 bases in between. The CDR3 sequence is 16 residues long. In DNA, the CDR3 is TGTGCCAGCAGCTTAATTATGGCTGGGCGAAACACTGAAGCTTTCTTT. Translated, it gives CASSLIMAGRNTEAFF.

A few counts support this clone. The chain joins TRBV11-2 to TRBJ1-2, with D unresolved. Germline V gene lookup returns CDR1 SGHAT and CDR2 FQNNGV. The CDR3 consists of 14 residues. Trimming left V 0 bases short and J 4 bases short, with 9 bases between. The CDR3: CASSLDARGYGYTF. The DNA for the CDR3 is TGTGCCAGCAGCTTAGACGCCCGGGGCTATGGCTACACCTTC.

This rearrangement joins TRBV6-5 to TRBJ2-7; the D gene is possibly TRBD2 (6 bases). Trimming stripped 4 bases from V and 1 base from J, with 17 bases between. There are 16 residues in the CDR3. Germline assignment: CDR1 MNHEY and CDR2 SVGAGI. The CDR3 protein is CASSSPSGTGSYEQYF. CDR3 nucleotides: TGTGCCAGCAGTTCGCCCTCCGGGACTGGGTCCTACGAGCAGTACTTC.

This clone was seen more than once but under ten times. V gene TRBV13 combines with J gene TRBJ1-4, with 9 positions matching TRBD1. Germline V lookup: CDR1 PRHDT, CDR2 FYEKMQ (reference sequence). The CDR3 extends over 15 amino acids. The V gene end was trimmed by 5 bases and the J gene end by 8 bases; junction bases not matched to a gene: 9. CDR3 amino acids: CASSGSGTGKEKLFF. CDR3 nucleotide sequence: TGTGCCAGCAGCGGATCCGGGACAGGGAAAGAAAAACTGTTTTTT.

The chain has TRBV5-4 and TRBJ2-7, with D maybe TRBD1 (6 bases). This CDR3 comprises 17 residues. V was pared by 0 bases and J by 4 bases, with 20 bases between. Germline V gives CDR1 SGHNT, CDR2 YYREEE (reference sequence). CDR3 sequence (DNA): TGTGCCAGCAGCTTGGGGGACGAGGGGGAATCTCGGTACGAGCAGTACTTC. Its protein is CASSLGDEGESRYEQYF.

The rearrangement uses TRBV5-6 and TRBJ2-1, with TRBD1 identical over 9 bases. The trim removed 1 base at V and 12 bases at J, leaving 14 bases unmatched. In germline, CDR1 is SGHDT, CDR2 YYEEEE. This CDR3 is 16 amino acids long. The CDR3 here is CASSLLVGTGNRGQFF. In DNA form, the CDR3 reads TGTGCCAGCAGCTTGTTAGTTGGGACAGGGAACCGCGGGCAGTTCTTC.

CDR3 amino acids: CASSLWGQGLEQYF. As DNA, the CDR3 is TGTGCCAGCAGTTTGTGGGGACAGGGGCTCGAACAGTACTTC. The chain has TRBV28 and TRBJ2-7; 10 bases agree with TRBD1. This CDR3 has 14 residues. J gave up 10 bases and V 3 bases, and 9 bases lay outside the gene matches. Germline V gives CDR1 MDHEN, CDR2 SYDVKM.